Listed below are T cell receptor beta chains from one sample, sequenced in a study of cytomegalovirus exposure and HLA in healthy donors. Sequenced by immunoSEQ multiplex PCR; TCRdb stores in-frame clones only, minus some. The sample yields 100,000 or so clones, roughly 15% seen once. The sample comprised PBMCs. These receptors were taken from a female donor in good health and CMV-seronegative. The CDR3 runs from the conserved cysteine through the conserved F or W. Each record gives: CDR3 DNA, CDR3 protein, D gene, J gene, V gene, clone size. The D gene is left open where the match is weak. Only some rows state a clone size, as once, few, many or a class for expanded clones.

CDR3nt: TGTGCCATCAGGCCACAGGGAGGGGGGAACACCGGGGAGCTGTTTTTT
CDR3aa: CAIRPQGGGNTGELFF
d_gene: NA
j_gene: TRBJ2-2
v_gene: TRBV10-3
abundance: few

CDR3nt: TGTGCCAGCAGCCCACGACAGGCCTACGAGCAGTACTTC
CDR3aa: CASSPRQAYEQYF
d_gene: NA
j_gene: TRBJ2-7
v_gene: TRBV7-9
abundance: NA

CDR3nt: TGTGCCAGCAGTTTCCTTAGCCGGGGTACGCAGTATTTT
CDR3aa: CASSFLSRGTQYF
d_gene: NA
j_gene: TRBJ2-3
v_gene: TRBV27
abundance: NA

CDR3nt: TGTGCCAGCAGCTTAGGGGGGGACAGGGGAGTCCATGGCTACACCTTC
CDR3aa: CASSLGGDRGVHGYTF
d_gene: TRBD1
j_gene: TRBJ1-2
v_gene: TRBV7-6
abundance: few

CDR3nt: TGTGCCTGGAGGCCAACCAAGCGGGAGTGGATCAATGAGCAGTTCTTC
CDR3aa: CAWRPTKREWINEQFF
d_gene: TRBD2
j_gene: TRBJ2-1
v_gene: TRBV30
abundance: few

CDR3nt: TGTGCCAGCAGTGAATGGGTTAGCGGAAACAATGAGCAGTTCTTC
CDR3aa: CASSEWVSGNNEQFF
d_gene: NA
j_gene: TRBJ2-1
v_gene: TRBV6-1
abundance: NA

CDR3nt: TGCGCCAGCAGCCAAGAAGGTGGGACACCCGAAGCTTTCTTT
CDR3aa: CASSQEGGTPEAFF
d_gene: NA
j_gene: TRBJ1-1
v_gene: TRBV4-1
abundance: NA

CDR3nt: TGTGCCAGCAGTGCAAGATTTCCACAGGGATATTCCTACGAGCAGTACTTC
CDR3aa: CASSARFPQGYSYEQYF
d_gene: NA
j_gene: TRBJ2-7
v_gene: TRBV6-1
abundance: few

CDR3nt: TGTGCCAGCAGCCGCTCGACTAGCGGGCAGGACCCCTACGAGCAGTACTTC
CDR3aa: CASSRSTSGQDPYEQYF
d_gene: TRBD2
j_gene: TRBJ2-7
v_gene: TRBV14
abundance: NA

CDR3nt: TGCGCCAGCAGCCAGAACTCGCTAGCGGGAGGATACAATGAGCAGTTCTTC
CDR3aa: CASSQNSLAGGYNEQFF
d_gene: TRBD2
j_gene: TRBJ2-1
v_gene: TRBV4-3
abundance: NA

CDR3nt: TGTGCCAGCAGTCCAACTAGCGAGAGGACAGGGCGCCCCTACGAGCAGTACTTC
CDR3aa: CASSPTSERTGRPYEQYF
d_gene: NA
j_gene: TRBJ2-7
v_gene: TRBV7-9
abundance: NA

CDR3nt: TGTGCCAGCAGTGGAGGACAGGGTGGTCAGCCCCAGCATTTT
CDR3aa: CASSGGQGGQPQHF
d_gene: TRBD1
j_gene: TRBJ1-5
v_gene: TRBV2
abundance: few

CDR3nt: TGTGCCAGCAGCTTAACGCTGTCTACCAGGGCTTCTCCTTCCTACGAGCAGTACTTC
CDR3aa: CASSLTLSTRASPSYEQYF
d_gene: NA
j_gene: TRBJ2-7
v_gene: TRBV7-8
abundance: NA

CDR3nt: TGTGCCAGCAGCCCCGAGGGGTCCCTAGCGGGGCCCTCTTACAATGAGCAGTTCTTC
CDR3aa: CASSPEGSLAGPSYNEQFF
d_gene: TRBD2
j_gene: TRBJ2-1
v_gene: TRBV5-6
abundance: NA

CDR3nt: TGTGCCAGCAGCTTAGTACAGACCCGCACAGATACGCAGTATTTT
CDR3aa: CASSLVQTRTDTQYF
d_gene: NA
j_gene: TRBJ2-3
v_gene: TRBV11-1
abundance: NA

CDR3nt: TGCGCCAGCAGCCAAGATTTTTCCGGGACAGGATACCAGCCCCAGCATTTT
CDR3aa: CASSQDFSGTGYQPQHF
d_gene: TRBD1
j_gene: TRBJ1-5
v_gene: TRBV4-1
abundance: few

CDR3nt: TGTGCCAGCAGCCAAGATGACAGGGGGCATAAGTTCTACGAGCAGTACTTC
CDR3aa: CASSQDDRGHKFYEQYF
d_gene: TRBD1
j_gene: TRBJ2-7
v_gene: TRBV4-2
abundance: NA

CDR3nt: TGTGCCAGCAGTGAAGGGGGTAGCGGGGGAGAGACCCAGTACTTC
CDR3aa: CASSEGGSGGETQYF
d_gene: TRBD2
j_gene: TRBJ2-5
v_gene: TRBV2
abundance: NA

CDR3nt: TGCGCCAGCAGCTCAGTATCAACTAATGAAAAACTGTTTTTT
CDR3aa: CASSSVSTNEKLFF
d_gene: NA
j_gene: TRBJ1-4
v_gene: TRBV5-1
abundance: few

CDR3nt: TGTGCCAGCAGTGAAGCCGCCAGCAATGAGCAGTTCTTC
CDR3aa: CASSEAASNEQFF
d_gene: NA
j_gene: TRBJ2-1
v_gene: TRBV6-1
abundance: few

CDR3nt: TGTGCCAGCAGTGCAATCCGGGACAGGGTAATGGCACAGCCCCAGCATTTT
CDR3aa: CASSAIRDRVMAQPQHF
d_gene: TRBD1
j_gene: TRBJ1-5
v_gene: TRBV6-1
abundance: few

CDR3nt: TGTGCCAGCGGAGCTAGCGTTAACACCGGGGAGCTGTTTTTT
CDR3aa: CASGASVNTGELFF
d_gene: NA
j_gene: TRBJ2-2
v_gene: TRBV5-6
abundance: few

CDR3nt: TGTGCCAGCAGTTACTCTAGCGGGAACAGGGGCAATGAGCAGTTCTTC
CDR3aa: CASSYSSGNRGNEQFF
d_gene: NA
j_gene: TRBJ2-1
v_gene: TRBV6-6
abundance: NA

CDR3nt: TGTGCCAGCAGCGACATAAGGAGCTCCCGGGACAGGTACCAAGAGACCCAGTACTTC
CDR3aa: CASSDIRSSRDRYQETQYF
d_gene: TRBD1
j_gene: TRBJ2-5
v_gene: TRBV7-2
abundance: few

CDR3nt: TGTGCCAGCAGCTTGAGGCAGCCAGCCAAAAACATTCAGTACTTC
CDR3aa: CASSLRQPAKNIQYF
d_gene: NA
j_gene: TRBJ2-4
v_gene: TRBV7-3
abundance: NA

CDR3nt: TGTGCCAGTAGTACGGACAGGGGGCTTGGCTACACCTTC
CDR3aa: CASSTDRGLGYTF
d_gene: TRBD1
j_gene: TRBJ1-2
v_gene: TRBV19
abundance: few

CDR3nt: TGTGCCAGCAGTTTATGGGAGGGCACAGATACGCAGTATTTT
CDR3aa: CASSLWEGTDTQYF
d_gene: NA
j_gene: TRBJ2-3
v_gene: TRBV27
abundance: few

CDR3nt: TGTGCCACCAGCAGAGTGCAGGTAGACACCATATATTTT
CDR3aa: CATSRVQVDTIYF
d_gene: NA
j_gene: TRBJ1-3
v_gene: TRBV15
abundance: once

CDR3nt: TGCGCCAGCAGCTTGGCGGCAGTCGTGGGACAGGGCAATCAGCCCCAGCATTTT
CDR3aa: CASSLAAVVGQGNQPQHF
d_gene: TRBD1
j_gene: TRBJ1-5
v_gene: TRBV5-1
abundance: NA

CDR3nt: TGTGCCAGTGGGAGCCACAATACGCAGTATTTT
CDR3aa: CASGSHNTQYF
d_gene: NA
j_gene: TRBJ2-3
v_gene: TRBV19
abundance: NA

CDR3nt: TGTGCCAGCAGTATCAGGCAACTGAACACTGAAGCTTTCTTT
CDR3aa: CASSIRQLNTEAFF
d_gene: NA
j_gene: TRBJ1-1
v_gene: TRBV28
abundance: NA

CDR3nt: TGTGCCAGCAGCGTACAGGACGGTCTTCACTACTTC
CDR3aa: CASSVQDGLHYF
d_gene: NA
j_gene: TRBJ2-4
v_gene: TRBV11-2
abundance: few

CDR3nt: TGTGCCAGCAGCTACCCGGGGGGAGAGAACACCGGGGAGCTGTTTTTT
CDR3aa: CASSYPGGENTGELFF
d_gene: TRBD2
j_gene: TRBJ2-2
v_gene: TRBV7-3
abundance: few

CDR3nt: TGTGCCAGCGCCCTCAGGGGTAGTGAGACCCAGTACTTC
CDR3aa: CASALRGSETQYF
d_gene: NA
j_gene: TRBJ2-5
v_gene: TRBV14
abundance: few

CDR3nt: TGTGCCAGCAGCTTCGGACAGATTAATGAAAAACTGTTTTTT
CDR3aa: CASSFGQINEKLFF
d_gene: NA
j_gene: TRBJ1-4
v_gene: TRBV7-9
abundance: NA

CDR3nt: TGTGCCAGCAGCGTAGGGTCTGGCGGAGGGGGCAATCAGCCCCAGCATTTT
CDR3aa: CASSVGSGGGGNQPQHF
d_gene: NA
j_gene: TRBJ1-5
v_gene: TRBV9
abundance: NA

CDR3nt: TGTGCCAGCAGCGTTCAGGGTTCCGGCGGCGGCTACACCTTC
CDR3aa: CASSVQGSGGGYTF
d_gene: NA
j_gene: TRBJ1-2
v_gene: TRBV9
abundance: NA

CDR3nt: TGTGCCAGCAGCTTAAATTCAGGGGGCTTTGGGGCCAACGTCCTGACTTTC
CDR3aa: CASSLNSGGFGANVLTF
d_gene: TRBD1
j_gene: TRBJ2-6
v_gene: TRBV7-9
abundance: few

CDR3nt: TGCGCCAGCAGCCAAGTAACTAGCGGGAAAAGCACAGATACGCAGTATTTT
CDR3aa: CASSQVTSGKSTDTQYF
d_gene: TRBD2
j_gene: TRBJ2-3
v_gene: TRBV4-1
abundance: few

CDR3nt: TGTGCCAGCAGGGGAATTGGGAGTGGTGAAGCTTTCTTT
CDR3aa: CASRGIGSGEAFF
d_gene: NA
j_gene: TRBJ1-1
v_gene: TRBV25-1
abundance: NA

CDR3nt: TGCGCCAGCAGCCAAGGGGGGGGCACCGGGGAGCTGTTTTTT
CDR3aa: CASSQGGGTGELFF
d_gene: TRBD2
j_gene: TRBJ2-2
v_gene: TRBV4-3
abundance: few